Listed below are T cell receptor beta chains from one sample, sequenced in a study of identical twins. TCRdb analysed the 5' RACE reads with MiXCR anew, one entry per CDR3 protein. The sample has 450,000 or so distinct CDR3 sequences, over 12% seen once. The same data also contributed to another study, on yellow fever vaccine responses in identical twins.

The specimen was CD4+ T cells sorted from blood. These receptor sequences come from a woman under 30 in good health. Both conserved end residues are part of each CDR3. D genes are given only for firm matches. The size entry is marked missing in some rows and otherwise reads once, few, many or a size class.

v_call: TRBV29-1; j_call: TRBJ2-1; cdr3_length: 12; clone_size: few; d_call: -; cdr3_nt: TGCAGCGCTGTCGACGATTACAATGAGCAGTTCTTC; cdr3_aa: CSAVDDYNEQFF
v_call: TRBV29-1; j_call: TRBJ2-1; cdr3_length: 14; clone_size: many; d_call: -; cdr3_nt: TGCAGCGTCGCTTGGGGTAGCTCCTACAATGAGCAGTTCTTC; cdr3_aa: CSVAWGSSYNEQFF
v_call: TRBV2; j_call: TRBJ2-2; cdr3_length: 16; clone_size: few; d_call: -; cdr3_nt: TGTGCCAGCAGTGAACAGGGCAGCGCGAACACCGGGGAGCTGTTTTTT; cdr3_aa: CASSEQGSANTGELFF
v_call: TRBV5-1; j_call: TRBJ1-1; cdr3_length: 16; clone_size: many; d_call: -; cdr3_nt: TGCGCCAGCAGCCGTGGACGGGCCGGGATTGACACTGAAGCTTTCTTT; cdr3_aa: CASSRGRAGIDTEAFF
v_call: TRBV7-2; j_call: TRBJ2-1; cdr3_length: 16; clone_size: few; d_call: -; cdr3_nt: TGTGCCAGCAGCTCCCCTTTTATAGGCGGGTCGAATGAGCAGTTCTTC; cdr3_aa: CASSSPFIGGSNEQFF
v_call: TRBV28; j_call: TRBJ2-3; cdr3_length: 15; clone_size: few; d_call: -; cdr3_nt: TGTGCCAGCAGTGTAGGAGGGGTTCCCACAGATACGCAGTATTTT; cdr3_aa: CASSVGGVPTDTQYF
v_call: TRBV7-9; j_call: TRBJ2-2; cdr3_length: 14; clone_size: few; d_call: -; cdr3_nt: TGTGCCAGCAGCCGTAGGGGGGACACCGGGGAGCTGTTTTTT; cdr3_aa: CASSRRGDTGELFF
v_call: TRBV9; j_call: TRBJ2-3; cdr3_length: 18; clone_size: few; d_call: -; cdr3_nt: TGTGCCAGCAGGGGGGGCTCCGGTTTTCTAGCTTCAATGGATACGCAGTATTTT; cdr3_aa: CASRGGSGFLASMDTQYF
v_call: TRBV10-3; j_call: TRBJ2-7; cdr3_length: 15; clone_size: -; d_call: TRBD2; cdr3_nt: TGTGCCATCAGCGGGACTAGCGGGTACCTACACGAGCAGTACTTC; cdr3_aa: CAISGTSGYLHEQYF
v_call: TRBV28; j_call: TRBJ2-7; cdr3_length: 11; clone_size: many; d_call: -; cdr3_nt: TGTGCCAGCAGTTTCTCCCGCGAGCAGTACTTC; cdr3_aa: CASSFSREQYF
v_call: TRBV29-1; j_call: TRBJ2-5; cdr3_length: 12; clone_size: many; d_call: -; cdr3_nt: TGCAGCACCAACGGGCCCCAAGAGACCCAGTACTTC; cdr3_aa: CSTNGPQETQYF
v_call: TRBV10-3; j_call: TRBJ2-7; cdr3_length: 16; clone_size: many; d_call: TRBD1; cdr3_nt: TGTGCCATCAGTGAGTGGGGACAGCTGAGCTCCTACGAGCAGTACTTC; cdr3_aa: CAISEWGQLSSYEQYF
v_call: TRBV27; j_call: TRBJ2-5; cdr3_length: 15; clone_size: few; d_call: TRBD1; cdr3_nt: TGTGCCAGCAGAAGCTCGGGACAGGGTTCCGGGACCCAGTACTTC; cdr3_aa: CASRSSGQGSGTQYF
v_call: TRBV4-1; j_call: TRBJ2-2; cdr3_length: 16; clone_size: few; d_call: -; cdr3_nt: TGCGCCAGCAGCCCGCGCGGGCGGGAGAACACCGGGGAGCTGTTTTTT; cdr3_aa: CASSPRGRENTGELFF
v_call: TRBV6-5; j_call: TRBJ2-7; cdr3_length: 12; clone_size: -; d_call: -; cdr3_nt: TGTGCCAGCAGTTATTCAGGGGACGAGCAGTACTTC; cdr3_aa: CASSYSGDEQYF
v_call: TRBV6-5; j_call: TRBJ2-1; cdr3_length: 12; clone_size: -; d_call: -; cdr3_nt: TGTGCCAGCAGTAAATGGGGGAATGAGCAGTTCTTC; cdr3_aa: CASSKWGNEQFF
v_call: TRBV10-3; j_call: TRBJ2-7; cdr3_length: 11; clone_size: -; d_call: -; cdr3_nt: TGTGCCATCAGTGATGGGGTTGGGACGTACTTC; cdr3_aa: CAISDGVGTYF
v_call: TRBV5-1; j_call: TRBJ2-2; cdr3_length: 14; clone_size: few; d_call: TRBD1; cdr3_nt: TGCGCCAGCCGACAGGGGCGCGACACCGGGGAGCTGTTTTTT; cdr3_aa: CASRQGRDTGELFF
v_call: TRBV6-2/TRBV6-3; j_call: TRBJ2-1; cdr3_length: 12; clone_size: few; d_call: TRBD2; cdr3_nt: TGTGCCAGCAGGAGCTCCGGGACTAGCTTGTTCTTC; cdr3_aa: CASRSSGTSLFF
v_call: TRBV27; j_call: TRBJ2-3; cdr3_length: 15; clone_size: -; d_call: -; cdr3_nt: TGTGCCAGCAGTTTTGGCGACAGCCGCACAGATACGCAGTATTTT; cdr3_aa: CASSFGDSRTDTQYF
v_call: TRBV11-2; j_call: TRBJ2-2; cdr3_length: 17; clone_size: -; d_call: TRBD2; cdr3_nt: TGTGCCAGCAGCTTAGTAGGTGGGGGGGCGAACACCGGGGAGCTGTTTTTT; cdr3_aa: CASSLVGGGANTGELFF
v_call: TRBV10-3; j_call: TRBJ1-5; cdr3_length: 13; clone_size: -; d_call: -; cdr3_nt: TGTGCCATCAGTGTAGGAAGCATTCAGCCCCAGCATTTT; cdr3_aa: CAISVGSIQPQHF
v_call: TRBV5-1; j_call: TRBJ2-1; cdr3_length: 15; clone_size: few; d_call: TRBD2; cdr3_nt: TGCGCCAGCAGCTTGGGCGCCCAGCGGGGCGATGAGCAGTTCTTC; cdr3_aa: CASSLGAQRGDEQFF
v_call: TRBV6-2/TRBV6-3; j_call: TRBJ2-1; cdr3_length: 18; clone_size: few; d_call: TRBD2; cdr3_nt: TGTGCCAGCAGTTACCTAAGGACTAGCGGGAGGCCCTACAATGAGCAGTTCTTC; cdr3_aa: CASSYLRTSGRPYNEQFF
v_call: TRBV7-2; j_call: TRBJ1-2; cdr3_length: 15; clone_size: few; d_call: -; cdr3_nt: TGTGCCAGCAGCTTAGAAGGCAGCCCGAACTATGGCTACACCTTC; cdr3_aa: CASSLEGSPNYGYTF
v_call: TRBV20-1; j_call: TRBJ2-1; cdr3_length: 12; clone_size: -; d_call: -; cdr3_nt: TGCAGTGCTAGAGACCCATTCAATGAGCAGTTCTTC; cdr3_aa: CSARDPFNEQFF
v_call: TRBV19; j_call: TRBJ2-7; cdr3_length: 13; clone_size: -; d_call: -; cdr3_nt: TGTGCCAGTAGTACCACCCGGGTCGCCGAGCAGTACTTC; cdr3_aa: CASSTTRVAEQYF
v_call: TRBV11-2; j_call: TRBJ2-2; cdr3_length: 18; clone_size: few; d_call: TRBD2; cdr3_nt: TGTGCCAGCAGCTTAGTAGGTGCGGGAGGGACGAACACCGGGGAGCTGTTTTTT; cdr3_aa: CASSLVGAGGTNTGELFF
v_call: TRBV29-1; j_call: TRBJ2-1; cdr3_length: 13; clone_size: few; d_call: -; cdr3_nt: TGCAGCGTAAGGGACCGCTCCTACAATGAGCAGTTCTTC; cdr3_aa: CSVRDRSYNEQFF
v_call: TRBV9; j_call: TRBJ2-2; cdr3_length: 15; clone_size: -; d_call: -; cdr3_nt: TGTGCCAGCAGCGTAGCTCTCGGGGGGCCCGGGGAGCTGTTTTTT; cdr3_aa: CASSVALGGPGELFF
v_call: TRBV12-3/TRBV12-4; j_call: TRBJ2-5; cdr3_length: 17; clone_size: -; d_call: TRBD2; cdr3_nt: TGTGCCAGCAGTTTAGCGCACGGGAGGGGGGTCCAAGAGACCCAGTACTTC; cdr3_aa: CASSLAHGRGVQETQYF
v_call: TRBV30; j_call: TRBJ2-1; cdr3_length: 12; clone_size: -; d_call: TRBD2; cdr3_nt: TGTGCCGCTAACCCGGGAGGGATTGAGCAGTTCTTC; cdr3_aa: CAANPGGIEQFF
v_call: TRBV7-9; j_call: TRBJ2-1; cdr3_length: 12; clone_size: -; d_call: -; cdr3_nt: TGTGCCAGCAGCTTATCGACAAATGAGCAGTTCTTC; cdr3_aa: CASSLSTNEQFF
v_call: TRBV29-1; j_call: TRBJ2-7; cdr3_length: 13; clone_size: many; d_call: -; cdr3_nt: TGCAGCGTTGTTGGCAGGGAGAAATACGAGCAGTACTTC; cdr3_aa: CSVVGREKYEQYF
v_call: TRBV27; j_call: TRBJ2-3; cdr3_length: 13; clone_size: few; d_call: TRBD2; cdr3_nt: TGTGCCAGCAGTTTTCCGGGGGGAGGTACGCAGTATTTT; cdr3_aa: CASSFPGGGTQYF
v_call: TRBV11-2; j_call: TRBJ2-5; cdr3_length: 16; clone_size: few; d_call: -; cdr3_nt: TGTGCCAGCAGCCCCCGGGGGCTAGCGGTGCAAGAGACCCAGTACTTC; cdr3_aa: CASSPRGLAVQETQYF
v_call: TRBV30; j_call: TRBJ2-1; cdr3_length: 13; clone_size: few; d_call: -; cdr3_nt: TGTGCCTTTGACAGTTACTCCTACAATGAGCAGTTCTTC; cdr3_aa: CAFDSYSYNEQFF
v_call: TRBV2; j_call: TRBJ1-6; cdr3_length: 14; clone_size: many; d_call: -; cdr3_nt: TGTGCCAGCAGTGAAATAGGAGTTAGTTCACCCCTCCACTTT; cdr3_aa: CASSEIGVSSPLHF
v_call: TRBV11-2; j_call: TRBJ2-4; cdr3_length: 15; clone_size: -; d_call: TRBD1; cdr3_nt: TGTGCCAGCAGCCCCATGGGGACAGCACTAAACATTCAGTACTTC; cdr3_aa: CASSPMGTALNIQYF
v_call: TRBV10-3; j_call: TRBJ2-2; cdr3_length: 18; clone_size: -; d_call: -; cdr3_nt: TGTGCCATCAGTGAGATGGGTAGACAGCATTCGAACACCGGGGAGCTGTTTTTT; cdr3_aa: CAISEMGRQHSNTGELFF
v_call: TRBV5-6; j_call: TRBJ2-3; cdr3_length: 16; clone_size: -; d_call: -; cdr3_nt: TGTGCCAGCAGCTCCACGGGGGGCCGTCGCACAGATACGCAGTATTTT; cdr3_aa: CASSSTGGRRTDTQYF
v_call: TRBV5-1; j_call: TRBJ2-1; cdr3_length: 15; clone_size: -; d_call: -; cdr3_nt: TGCGCCAGCAGTAGAAGCGCCCCTGCCTACAATGAGCAGTTCTTC; cdr3_aa: CASSRSAPAYNEQFF
v_call: TRBV10-3; j_call: TRBJ2-3; cdr3_length: 16; clone_size: -; d_call: -; cdr3_nt: TGTGCCATCAGTGACGGTATGCGGGGCAGCACAGATACGCAGTATTTT; cdr3_aa: CAISDGMRGSTDTQYF
v_call: TRBV6-1; j_call: TRBJ2-3; cdr3_length: 15; clone_size: few; d_call: -; cdr3_nt: TGTGCCAGCAGCAACAGGGATCTCATCACAGATACGCAGTATTTT; cdr3_aa: CASSNRDLITDTQYF
v_call: TRBV20-1; j_call: TRBJ2-7; cdr3_length: 15; clone_size: few; d_call: TRBD1; cdr3_nt: TGCAGTGCTAGATCGGGGACAGGGGGTCGGTACGAGCAGTACTTC; cdr3_aa: CSARSGTGGRYEQYF
v_call: TRBV5-1; j_call: TRBJ2-5; cdr3_length: 14; clone_size: few; d_call: TRBD1; cdr3_nt: TGCGCCAGCAGCAAGGGACAGAGACAAGAGACCCAGTACTTC; cdr3_aa: CASSKGQRQETQYF
v_call: TRBV27; j_call: TRBJ2-3; cdr3_length: 13; clone_size: few; d_call: -; cdr3_nt: TGTGCCAGCAGTTTATTGTGGGGGGATACGCAGTATTTT; cdr3_aa: CASSLLWGDTQYF
v_call: TRBV14; j_call: TRBJ2-2; cdr3_length: 14; clone_size: few; d_call: TRBD2; cdr3_nt: TGTGCCAGTCAGGCGGGACTATCCACCGGGGAGCTGTTTTTT; cdr3_aa: CASQAGLSTGELFF
v_call: TRBV10-3; j_call: TRBJ2-6; cdr3_length: 14; clone_size: many; d_call: -; cdr3_nt: TGTGCCATCAGTGAGGGGGTGGGGGCCAACGTCCTGACTTTC; cdr3_aa: CAISEGVGANVLTF